This TCR beta chain was sequenced for a study of T-cell reconstitution after alpha-beta-depleted transplantation in children. CDR1 is SQVTM, CDR2 ANQGSEA, per germline. This CDR3 has 15 residues. J was trimmed by 6 bases and V by 4 bases; bases with no gene match: 6. The TCRbeta library incorporated unique molecular identifiers. TCRdb itself ran the PCR reads through MiXCR, one entry per CDR3 protein. The repertoire has 360,000 or so distinct CDR3 sequences, roughly 22% of them found once; the top ten carry 3.8%. As concerns this clonotype: A single base separates this from a much larger clone, so it may be a read error.

Specimen: PBMCs from the stem cell graft donor, collected from the stem cell graft. The receptor was derived from a human donor who donated a stem cell graft to a child with acute myeloid leukemia. The J gene is TRBJ2-3, the V gene TRBV29-1; TRBD2 matches at 14 bases. The CDR3 loop is CSVGEGTSGSDTQYF. The CDR3 DNA is TGCAGCGTTGGAGAGGGGACTAGCGGGAGTGATACGCAGTATTTT.